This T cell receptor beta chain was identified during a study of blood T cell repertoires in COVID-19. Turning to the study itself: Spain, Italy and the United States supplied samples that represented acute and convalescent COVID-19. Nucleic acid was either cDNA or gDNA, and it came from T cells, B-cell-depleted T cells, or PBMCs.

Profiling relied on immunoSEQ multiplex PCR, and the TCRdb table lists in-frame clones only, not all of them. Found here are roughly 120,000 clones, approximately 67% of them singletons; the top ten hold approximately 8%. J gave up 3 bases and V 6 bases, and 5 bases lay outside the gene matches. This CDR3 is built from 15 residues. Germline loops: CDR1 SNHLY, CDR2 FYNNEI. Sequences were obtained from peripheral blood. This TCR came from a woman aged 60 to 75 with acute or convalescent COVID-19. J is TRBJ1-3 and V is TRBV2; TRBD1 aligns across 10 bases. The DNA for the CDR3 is TGTGCCAGCAGCAGACAGGGGGCGCGTGGAAACACCATATATTTT. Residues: CASSRQGARGNTIYF.